This T cell receptor (beta chain) was identified in a study of spatial heterogeneity in lung cancer. With 2 bases removed from V and 1 base from J, the gap between germline ends came to 5 bases. The CDR3 is 12 residues long. In germline, CDR1 is GTSNPN, CDR2 SVGIG (reference sequence). The study's findings and limits: More often at tumor resection than at routine follow-up, ubiquitous expanded tumor TCRs were detected in the blood.

A single record per CDR3 protein comes from TCRdb applying MiXCR to the 5' RACE reads. Of 40,000 to 45,000 distinct CDR3 sequences in the sample, under 7.5% were seen once. As for time point: sample taken at primary tumor resection. Worth noting for this clonotype: Its specificity is not known.

The genes are TRBV30 and TRBJ1-2; D is uncertain. The source was PBMCs, collected at surgery. This clonotype originated in a female donor with early-stage non-small cell lung cancer. The CDR3 DNA reads as TGTGCCTGGAGTCTCAATAACTATGGCTACACCTTC. It codes for CAWSLNNYGYTF.